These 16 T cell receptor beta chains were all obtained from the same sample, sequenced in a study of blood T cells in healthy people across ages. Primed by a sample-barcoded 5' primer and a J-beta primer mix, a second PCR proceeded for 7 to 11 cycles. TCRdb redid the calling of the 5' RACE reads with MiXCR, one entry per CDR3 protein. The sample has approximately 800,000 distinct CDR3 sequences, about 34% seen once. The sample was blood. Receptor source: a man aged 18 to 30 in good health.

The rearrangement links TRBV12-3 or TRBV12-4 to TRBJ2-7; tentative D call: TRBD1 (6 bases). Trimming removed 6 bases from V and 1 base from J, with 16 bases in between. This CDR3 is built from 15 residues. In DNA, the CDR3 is TGTGCCAGCAGCCTCCGGGACATAATTTCCTACGAGCAGTACTTC. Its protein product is CASSLRDIISYEQYF.

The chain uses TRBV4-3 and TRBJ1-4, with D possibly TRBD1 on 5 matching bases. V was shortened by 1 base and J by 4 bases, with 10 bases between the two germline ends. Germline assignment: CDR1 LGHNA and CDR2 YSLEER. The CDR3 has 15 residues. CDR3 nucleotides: TGCGCCAGCAGCCAAGGGGACTCCGATAATGAAAAACTGTTTTTT. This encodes CASSQGDSDNEKLFF.

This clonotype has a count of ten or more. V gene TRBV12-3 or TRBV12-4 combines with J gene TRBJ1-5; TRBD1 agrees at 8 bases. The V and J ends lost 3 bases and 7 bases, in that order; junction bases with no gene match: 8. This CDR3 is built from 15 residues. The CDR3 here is CASSFTTGGRQPQHF. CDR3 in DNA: TGTGCCAGCAGTTTTACCACAGGGGGACGGCAGCCCCAGCATTTT.

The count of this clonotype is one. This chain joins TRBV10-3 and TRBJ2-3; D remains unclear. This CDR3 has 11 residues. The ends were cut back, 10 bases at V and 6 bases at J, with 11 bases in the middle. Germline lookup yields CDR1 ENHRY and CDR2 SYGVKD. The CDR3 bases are TGTGCCACCATGGGTAGGGATACGCAGTATTTT. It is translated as CATMGRDTQYF.

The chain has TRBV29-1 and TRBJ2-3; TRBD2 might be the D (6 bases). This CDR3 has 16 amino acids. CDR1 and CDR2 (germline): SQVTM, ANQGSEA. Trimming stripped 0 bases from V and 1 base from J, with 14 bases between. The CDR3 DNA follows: TGCAGCGTTGAAGAAGGAGGGACGCTTGGCACAGATACGCAGTATTTT. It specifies CSVEEGGTLGTDTQYF.

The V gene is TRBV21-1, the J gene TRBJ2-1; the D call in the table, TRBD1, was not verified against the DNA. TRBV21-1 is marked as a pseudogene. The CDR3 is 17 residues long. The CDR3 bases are TGTGCCAGCAGCAAATTTTATCGGGGTCGTGCCGGGATTGAGCAGTTCTTC. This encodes CASSKFYRGRAGIEQFF.

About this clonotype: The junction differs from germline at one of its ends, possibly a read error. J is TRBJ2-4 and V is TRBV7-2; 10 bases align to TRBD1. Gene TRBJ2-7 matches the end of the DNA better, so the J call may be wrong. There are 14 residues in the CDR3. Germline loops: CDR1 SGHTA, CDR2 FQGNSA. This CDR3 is CASSVAGTGVEQYF. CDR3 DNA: TGTGCCAGCAGCGTAGCTGGGACAGGGGTCGAGCAGTACTTC.

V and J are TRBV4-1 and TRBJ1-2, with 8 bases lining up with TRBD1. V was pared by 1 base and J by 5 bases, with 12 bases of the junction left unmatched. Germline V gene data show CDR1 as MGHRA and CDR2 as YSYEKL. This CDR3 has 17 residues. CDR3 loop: CASSQGQGPDVGYGYTF. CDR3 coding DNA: TGCGCCAGCAGCCAAGGACAGGGGCCAGACGTCGGTTATGGCTACACCTTC.

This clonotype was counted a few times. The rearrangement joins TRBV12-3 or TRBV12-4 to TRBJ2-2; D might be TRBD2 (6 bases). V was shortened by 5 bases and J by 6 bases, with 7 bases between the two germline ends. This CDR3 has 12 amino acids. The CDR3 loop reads CASSGGSGELFF. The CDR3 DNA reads TGTGCCAGCAGTGGAGGGTCCGGGGAGCTGTTTTTT.

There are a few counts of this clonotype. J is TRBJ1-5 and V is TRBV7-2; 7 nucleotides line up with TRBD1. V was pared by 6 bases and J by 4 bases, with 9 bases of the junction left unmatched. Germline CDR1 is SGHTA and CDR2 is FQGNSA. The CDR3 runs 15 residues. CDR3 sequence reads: CASSFGPTGNQPQHF. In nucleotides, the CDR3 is TGTGCCAGCAGTTTCGGCCCGACAGGGAATCAGCCCCAGCATTTT.

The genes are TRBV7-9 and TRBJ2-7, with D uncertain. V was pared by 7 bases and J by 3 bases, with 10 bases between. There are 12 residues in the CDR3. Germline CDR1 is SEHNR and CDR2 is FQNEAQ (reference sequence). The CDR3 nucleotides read TGTGCCAGCAACTCTAACGACTACGAGCAGTACTTC. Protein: CASNSNDYEQYF.

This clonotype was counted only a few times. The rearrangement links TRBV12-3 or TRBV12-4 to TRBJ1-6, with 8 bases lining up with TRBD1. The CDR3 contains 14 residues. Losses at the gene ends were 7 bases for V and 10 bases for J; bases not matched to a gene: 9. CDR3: CASTRTGPRSPLHF. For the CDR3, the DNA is TGTGCCAGCACTAGGACAGGGCCCAGGTCACCCCTCCACTTT.

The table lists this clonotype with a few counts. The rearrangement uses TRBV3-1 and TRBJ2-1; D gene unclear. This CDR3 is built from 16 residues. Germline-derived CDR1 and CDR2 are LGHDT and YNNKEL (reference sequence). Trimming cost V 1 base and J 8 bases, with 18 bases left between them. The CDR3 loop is CASSQGLTLRTDEQFF. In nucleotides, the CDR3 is TGTGCCAGCAGCCAAGGACTGACCCTCAGAACGGATGAGCAGTTCTTC.

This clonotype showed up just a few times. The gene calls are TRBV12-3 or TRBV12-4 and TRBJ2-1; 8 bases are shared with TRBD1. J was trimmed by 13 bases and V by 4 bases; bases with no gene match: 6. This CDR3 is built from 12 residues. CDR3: CASSSGGWAQFF. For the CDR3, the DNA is TGTGCCAGCAGTTCAGGGGGCTGGGCCCAGTTCTTC.

Here the CDR3 reads CASSSSGSKTDTQYF. As DNA, the CDR3 is TGTGCCAGCAGCTCTAGCGGGAGTAAGACAGATACGCAGTATTTT. The chain recombines TRBV7-2 with TRBJ2-3, with TRBD2 matching 10 bases. Trimming at V came to 4 bases and at J to 3 bases, leaving 4 bases not matched to a gene. The CDR3 has 15 amino acids. The germline V gene has CDR1 SGHTA and CDR2 FQGNSA.

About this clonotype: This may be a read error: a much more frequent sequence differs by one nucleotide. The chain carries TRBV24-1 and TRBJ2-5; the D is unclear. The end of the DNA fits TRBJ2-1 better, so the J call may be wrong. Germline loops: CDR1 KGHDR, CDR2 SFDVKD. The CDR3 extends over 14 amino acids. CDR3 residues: CATSDSVPQETQFF. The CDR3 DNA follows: TGTGCCACCAGTGACTCGGTCCCCCAAGAGACCCAGTTCTTC.